The clone carrying this T cell receptor beta chain was detected only a few times. Authors' processing steps: Scientists estimated how many nucleated cells there were by amplifying reference gene primers. Clones were read by immunoSEQ multiplex PCR, and TCRdb kept only the in-frame ones, dropping some. V and J calls and clone size come straight from that table; D and trimming were deduced from the DNA. There are 240,000 or so clones in the sample; less than 90% occur only once, and 5.5% to 8% lies in the top ten. The sample belongs to a study of blood T cell repertoires in COVID-19. The overall study: PBMCs, B-cell-depleted T cells, or T cells were the source of the cDNA or gDNA that made up the material.

V shed 6 bases and J 5 bases; nucleotides not matched to a gene: 5. The CDR3 has 14 amino acids. The germline CDR1 and CDR2 sequences are SEHNR and FQNEAQ (reference sequence). This receptor was taken from a man in his 60s with acute or convalescent COVID-19. The J gene is TRBJ1-4, the V gene TRBV7-9, with TRBD1 identical over 8 bases. Sequencing used peripheral blood. CDR3 in DNA: TGTGCCAGCAGGTGGGACAGGACGAATGAAAAACTGTTTTTT. It codes for CASRWDRTNEKLFF.